This note documents a single T cell receptor (beta chain) sequence. Its specificity is not known. A much more abundant neighbour one base away suggests this may be a read error. Other DNA sequences in the sample encode the same CDR3. This sample stems from a study of metastatic and nonmetastatic thyroid tumors. Looking at the study overall: From malignant and benign thyroid patients, repertoires in blood and in tumor or nodule tissue were compared. General study points: Malignant thyroid tumors reportedly exceeded benign nodules significantly in TCR beta diversity, with the difference appearing in blood and tumor.

Per the study methods: Between-group CDR3 differences, defined by clinicopathological status, yielded a distant-metastasis classifier for papillary thyroid cancer. Using MiXCR, TCRdb reanalyzed the PCR reads. The V and J calls here are based on TCRdb, not the publication. This sample has roughly 32,000 clones, with roughly 18% found just once. Each patient came to thyroid surgery without any prior treatment (of any kind). V lost 1 base and J 6 bases, leaving 18 bases between the germline ends. The CDR3 has 17 amino acids. CDR1 SGHAT and CDR2 FQNNGV come from the germline V gene. The chain uses TRBV11-2 and TRBJ2-2; perhaps D is TRBD1 or TRBD2 (5 bases each). The receptor was derived from a female donor with papillary thyroid cancer or a benign thyroid nodule (not recorded which). Some clones in this sample may be carry-over from other donors' samples. The specimen was blood. The CDR3 sequence: CASSLGARGVFAGELFF. CDR3 DNA: TGTGCCAGCAGCTTAGGTGCGCGAGGGGTCTTTGCCGGGGAGCTGTTTTTT.